This T cell receptor beta chain was captured in a study of OX40 agonist ivuxolimab in advanced cancers. The wider study: The patients got ivuxolimab, which is an agonistic anti-OX40 (CD134) antibody. Three patients, one with hepatocellular carcinoma and two with cutaneous melanoma, responded partially.

Autoimmune disease history or systemic immunosuppression disqualified patients. The germline V gene has CDR1 MNHEY and CDR2 SMNVEV (reference sequence). This CDR3 has 12 amino acids. V was cut by 8 bases and J by 2 bases, with 6 bases left in between. About this clone: Its target is unknown.

TCRdb's table, derived via immunoSEQ multiplex PCR, lists solely in-frame clones and lacks some. The sample has under 20,000 clones; more than 75% are singletons. Overall study results and limits: Circulating CD4+ and CD8+ T cells showed clonal expansion by week 6 at 0.1 to 3.0 mg/kg.

The receptor's source is an adult with an advanced solid tumor such as melanoma, head and neck, liver or kidney cancer. Material: CD4+ or CD8+ T cells sorted from blood, obtained in a trial of the OX40 agonist ivuxolimab. The gene calls are TRBV27 and TRBJ2-2; D is uncertain. CDR3 loop: CASWRNTGELFF. The CDR3 nucleotides are TGTGCCAGCTGGAGAAACACCGGGGAGCTGTTTTTT.